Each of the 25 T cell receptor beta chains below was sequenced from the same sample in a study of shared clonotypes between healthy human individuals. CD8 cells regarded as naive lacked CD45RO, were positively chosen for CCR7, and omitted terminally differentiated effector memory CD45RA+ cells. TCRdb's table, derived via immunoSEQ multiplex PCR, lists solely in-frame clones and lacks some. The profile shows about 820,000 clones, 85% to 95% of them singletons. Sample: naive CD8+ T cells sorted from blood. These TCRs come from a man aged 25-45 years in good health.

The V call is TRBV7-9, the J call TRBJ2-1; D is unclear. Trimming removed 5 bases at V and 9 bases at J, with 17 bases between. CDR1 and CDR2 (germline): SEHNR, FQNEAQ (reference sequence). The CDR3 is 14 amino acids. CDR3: CASSQLTWPGEQFF. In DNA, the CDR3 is TGTGCCAGCAGCCAGCTGACTTGGCCGGGTGAGCAGTTCTTC.

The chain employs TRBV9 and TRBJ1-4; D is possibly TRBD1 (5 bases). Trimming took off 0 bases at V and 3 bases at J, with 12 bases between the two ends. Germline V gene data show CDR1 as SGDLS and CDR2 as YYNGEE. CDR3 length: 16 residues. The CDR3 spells CASSVGGWGANEKLFF. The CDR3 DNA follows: TGTGCCAGCAGCGTAGGGGGCTGGGGAGCTAATGAAAAACTGTTTTTT.

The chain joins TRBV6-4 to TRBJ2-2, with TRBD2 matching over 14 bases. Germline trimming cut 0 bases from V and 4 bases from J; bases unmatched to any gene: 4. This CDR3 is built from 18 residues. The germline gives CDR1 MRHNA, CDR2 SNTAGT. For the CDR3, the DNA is TGTGCCAGCAGTGACTCGACGACTAGCGGGAGGGTCACCGGGGAGCTGTTTTTT. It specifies CASSDSTTSGRVTGELFF.

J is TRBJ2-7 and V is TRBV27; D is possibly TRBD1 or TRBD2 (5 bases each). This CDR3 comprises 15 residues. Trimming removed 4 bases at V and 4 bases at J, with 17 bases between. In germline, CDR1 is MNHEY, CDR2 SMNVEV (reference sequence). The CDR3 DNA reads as TGTGCCAGCAGTTCAGGTTTGGGGGTCAGATACGAGCAGTACTTC. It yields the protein CASSSGLGVRYEQYF.

The DNA for the CDR3 is TGTGCCACCAGCAGAGATCGGGCACTTCAAGAGACCCAGTACTTC. Protein: CATSRDRALQETQYF. This chain uses TRBV15 with TRBJ2-5; no clear D gene. Germline assignment: CDR1 LNHNV and CDR2 YYDKDF (reference sequence). This CDR3 is built from 15 residues. Trimming took 0 bases from V and 2 from J, leaving 10 bases between them.

The CDR3 region is CASSKVGVAEAFF. CDR3 sequence (DNA): TGTGCCAGCAGTAAAGTAGGGGTGGCTGAAGCTTTCTTT. This chain joins TRBV6-1 and TRBJ1-1; D might be TRBD1 (5 bases). Germline lookup yields CDR1 MNHNS and CDR2 SASEGT. V was cut by 5 bases and J by 6 bases, with 13 bases left in between. This CDR3 has 13 residues.

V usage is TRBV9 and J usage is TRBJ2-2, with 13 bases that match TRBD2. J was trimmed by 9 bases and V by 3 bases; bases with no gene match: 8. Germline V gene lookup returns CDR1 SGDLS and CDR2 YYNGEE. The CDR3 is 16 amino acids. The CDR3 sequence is CASSAGGTSGNRELFF. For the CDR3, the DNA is TGTGCCAGCAGCGCAGGAGGGACTAGCGGGAATCGGGAGCTGTTTTTT.

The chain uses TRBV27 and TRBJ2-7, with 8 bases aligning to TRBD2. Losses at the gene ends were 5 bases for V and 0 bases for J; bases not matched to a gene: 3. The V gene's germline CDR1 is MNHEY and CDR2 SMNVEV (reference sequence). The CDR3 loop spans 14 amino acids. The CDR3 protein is CASSIAGYSYEQYF. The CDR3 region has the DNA TGTGCCAGCAGTATAGCGGGATACTCCTACGAGCAGTACTTC.

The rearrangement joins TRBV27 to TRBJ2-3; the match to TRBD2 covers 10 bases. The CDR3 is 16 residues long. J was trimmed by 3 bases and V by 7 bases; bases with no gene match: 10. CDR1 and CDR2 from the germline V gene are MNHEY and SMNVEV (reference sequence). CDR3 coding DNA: TGTGCCAGCACCCAGACAGCGGGAGGGATAACAGATACGCAGTATTTT. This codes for CASTQTAGGITDTQYF.

The CDR3 DNA follows: TGTGCCAGCAGCTCGGGGGCTAGCCATACCTACGAGCAGTACTTC. Translated: CASSSGASHTYEQYF. The genes are TRBV7-9 and TRBJ2-7; D assignment may be TRBD1 or TRBD2 (6 bases each). The CDR3 has 15 amino acids. CDR1 and CDR2 from the germline V gene are SEHNR and FQNEAQ (reference sequence). The V end was cut by 4 bases, the J end by 2 bases, with 15 bases between.

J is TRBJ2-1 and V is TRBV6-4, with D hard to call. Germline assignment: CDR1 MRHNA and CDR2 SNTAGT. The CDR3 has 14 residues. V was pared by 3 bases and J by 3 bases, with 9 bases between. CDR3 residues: CASSEDGSYNEQFF. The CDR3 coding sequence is TGTGCCAGCAGTGAAGACGGCAGCTACAATGAGCAGTTCTTC.

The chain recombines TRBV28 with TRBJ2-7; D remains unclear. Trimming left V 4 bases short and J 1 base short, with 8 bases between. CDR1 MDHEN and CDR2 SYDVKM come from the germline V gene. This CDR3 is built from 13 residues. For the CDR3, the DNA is TGTGCCAGCAGTTCTGGGCGTTCCTACGAGCAGTACTTC. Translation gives CASSSGRSYEQYF.

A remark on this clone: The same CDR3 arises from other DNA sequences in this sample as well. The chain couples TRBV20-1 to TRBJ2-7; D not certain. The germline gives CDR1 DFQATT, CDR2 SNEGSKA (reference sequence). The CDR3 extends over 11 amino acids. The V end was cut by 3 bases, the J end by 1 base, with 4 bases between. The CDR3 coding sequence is TGCAGTGCTAGGGATTCCTACGAGCAGTACTTC. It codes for CSARDSYEQYF.

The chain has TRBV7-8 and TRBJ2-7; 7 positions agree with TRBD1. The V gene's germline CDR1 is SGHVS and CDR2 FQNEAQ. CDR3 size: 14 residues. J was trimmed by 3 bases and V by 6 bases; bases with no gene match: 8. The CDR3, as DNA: TGTGCCAGCAGAACATGGGACAGCTACTACGAGCAGTACTTC. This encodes CASRTWDSYYEQYF.

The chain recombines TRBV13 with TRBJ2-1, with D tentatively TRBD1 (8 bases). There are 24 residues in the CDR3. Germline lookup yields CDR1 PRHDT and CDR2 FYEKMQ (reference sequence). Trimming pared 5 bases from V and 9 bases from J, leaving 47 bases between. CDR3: CASSHKKHKLTGGVWREGLGEQFF. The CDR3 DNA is TGTGCCAGCAGCCATAAGAAACACAAATTAACAGGGGGTGTCTGGAGGGAGGGCCTCGGTGAGCAGTTCTTC. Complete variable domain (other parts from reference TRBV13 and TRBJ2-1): AAGVIQSPRHLIKEKRETATLKCYPIPRHDTVYWYQQGPGQDPQFLISFYEKMQSDKGSIPDRFSAQQFSDYHSELNMSSLELGDSALYFCASSHKKHKLTGGVWREGLGEQFFGPGTRLTVL.

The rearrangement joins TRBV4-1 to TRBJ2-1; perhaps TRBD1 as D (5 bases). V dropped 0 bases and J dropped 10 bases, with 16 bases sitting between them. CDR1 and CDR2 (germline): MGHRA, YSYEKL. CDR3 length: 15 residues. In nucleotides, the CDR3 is TGCGCCAGCAGCCAAGAAGGACACGGATTTGGGGAGCAGTTCTTC. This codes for CASSQEGHGFGEQFF.

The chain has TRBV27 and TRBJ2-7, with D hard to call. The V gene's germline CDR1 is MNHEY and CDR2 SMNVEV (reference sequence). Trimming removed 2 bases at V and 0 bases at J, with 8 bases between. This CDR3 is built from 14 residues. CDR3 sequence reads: CASSLLDDSYEQYF. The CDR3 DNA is TGTGCCAGCAGTTTACTGGACGACTCCTACGAGCAGTACTTC.

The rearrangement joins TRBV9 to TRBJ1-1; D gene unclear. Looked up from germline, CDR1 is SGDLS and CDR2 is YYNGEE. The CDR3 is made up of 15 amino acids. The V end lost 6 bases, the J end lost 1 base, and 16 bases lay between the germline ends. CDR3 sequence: CASNAAGDGNTEAFF. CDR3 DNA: TGTGCCAGCAATGCAGCAGGCGACGGGAACACTGAAGCTTTCTTT.

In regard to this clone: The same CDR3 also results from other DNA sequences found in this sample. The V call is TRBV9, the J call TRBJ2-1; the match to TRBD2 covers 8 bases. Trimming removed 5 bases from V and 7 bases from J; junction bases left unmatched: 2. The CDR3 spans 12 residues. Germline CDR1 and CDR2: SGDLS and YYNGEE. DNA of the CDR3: TGTGCCAGCAGTGGGACTAGTAATGAGCAGTTCTTC. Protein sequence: CASSGTSNEQFF.

Written as DNA, the CDR3 is TGCGCCAGCAGCCAACGCACCGAACGTAAGAACACTGAAGCTTTCTTT. Its translation: CASSQRTERKNTEAFF. The chain links TRBV4-1 to TRBJ1-1; no firm D call. Trimming removed 2 bases at V and 1 base at J, with 14 bases between. CDR1 MGHRA and CDR2 YSYEKL come from the germline V gene. The CDR3 contains 16 residues.

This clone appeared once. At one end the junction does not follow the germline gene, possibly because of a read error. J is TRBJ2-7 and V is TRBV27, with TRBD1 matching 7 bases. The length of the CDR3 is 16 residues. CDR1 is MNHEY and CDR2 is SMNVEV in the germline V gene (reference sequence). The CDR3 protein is CASSLSGTAWSYEQYF. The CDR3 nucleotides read TGTGCCAGCAGCTTATCGGGGACAGCCTGGAGCTACGAGCAGTACTTC.

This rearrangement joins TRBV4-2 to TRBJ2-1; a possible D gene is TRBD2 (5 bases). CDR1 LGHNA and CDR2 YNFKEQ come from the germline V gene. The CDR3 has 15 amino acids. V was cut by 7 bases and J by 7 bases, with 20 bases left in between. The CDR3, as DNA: TGTGCCAGCAACTTAGAGGGATACGCCGAAAATGAGCAGTTCTTC. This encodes CASNLEGYAENEQFF.

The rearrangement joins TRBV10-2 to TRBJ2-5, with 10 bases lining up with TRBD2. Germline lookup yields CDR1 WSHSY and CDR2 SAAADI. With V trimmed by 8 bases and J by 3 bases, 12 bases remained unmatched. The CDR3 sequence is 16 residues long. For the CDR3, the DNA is TGCGCCAGCTTGTGGACCCTAGCGGGAGAAAAAGAGACCCAGTACTTC. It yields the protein CASLWTLAGEKETQYF.

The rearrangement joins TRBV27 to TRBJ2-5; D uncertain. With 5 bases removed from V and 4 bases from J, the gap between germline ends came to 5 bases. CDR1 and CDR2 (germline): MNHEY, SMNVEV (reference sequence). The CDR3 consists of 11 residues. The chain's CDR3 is CASSHGETQYF. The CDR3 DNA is TGTGCCAGCAGTCATGGAGAGACCCAGTACTTC.

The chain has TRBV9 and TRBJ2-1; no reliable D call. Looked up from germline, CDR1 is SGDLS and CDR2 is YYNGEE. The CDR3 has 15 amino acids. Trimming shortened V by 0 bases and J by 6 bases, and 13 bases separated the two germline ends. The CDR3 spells CASSVGSTSPNEQFF. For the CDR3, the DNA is TGTGCCAGCAGCGTAGGGTCCACCTCTCCCAATGAGCAGTTCTTC.